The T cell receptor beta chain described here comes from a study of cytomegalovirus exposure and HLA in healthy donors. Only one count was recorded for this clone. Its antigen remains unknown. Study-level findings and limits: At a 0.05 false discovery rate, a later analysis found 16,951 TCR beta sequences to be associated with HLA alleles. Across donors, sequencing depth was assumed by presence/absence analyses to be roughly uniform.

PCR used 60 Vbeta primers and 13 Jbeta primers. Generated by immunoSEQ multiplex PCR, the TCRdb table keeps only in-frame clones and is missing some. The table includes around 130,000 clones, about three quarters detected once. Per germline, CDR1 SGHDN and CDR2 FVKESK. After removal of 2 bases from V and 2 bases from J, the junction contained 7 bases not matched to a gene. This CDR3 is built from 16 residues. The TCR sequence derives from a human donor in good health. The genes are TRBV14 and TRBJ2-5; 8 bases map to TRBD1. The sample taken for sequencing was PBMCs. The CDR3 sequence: CASSQSTGEHQETQYF. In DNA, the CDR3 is TGTGCCAGCAGCCAATCGACAGGGGAACATCAAGAGACCCAGTACTTC.